Listed here are 5 T cell receptor beta chains from one sample, sequenced in a study of beta chain features in type 1 diabetes. No antigen has been assigned to these receptors. Expressed TCRB transcripts got sequenced, as all isolated RNA was reverse transcribed. Sequencing used immunoSEQ multiplex PCR; TCRdb keeps in-frame clones, though not all of them. The profile shows around 97,000 clones, about 26% of them singletons. General study results and limits: Shortening of TCRB CDR3s, moderate but significant, appeared in all four CD4+ subsets of Type 1 diabetes patients.

Sequenced material: central memory CD4+ T cells from blood. The receptor source for this set is a woman aged 18 to 35 with type 1 diabetes.

The chain links TRBV18 to TRBJ2-7; tentatively, D is TRBD2 (5 bases). The CDR3 length is 14 residues. With 3 bases removed from V and 2 bases from J, the gap between germline ends came to 11 bases. Germline V gene data show CDR1 as KGHSH and CDR2 as LQKENI. The CDR3 nucleotides are TGTGCCAGCTCACCCCGGGGAGCGACCTACGAGCAGTACTTC. Residues: CASSPRGATYEQYF.

The chain recombines TRBV29-1 with TRBJ1-3; D is unclear. The CDR3 totals 12 residues. Trimming cost V 5 bases and J 0 bases, with 5 bases left between them. Per germline, CDR1 SQVTM and CDR2 ANQGSEA. The CDR3 is CSVHISGNTIYF. The DNA for the CDR3 is TGCAGCGTTCACATCTCTGGAAACACCATATATTTT.

This rearrangement joins TRBV5-4 to TRBJ2-3; 13 bases agree with TRBD2. V was pared by 5 bases and J by 2 bases, with 5 bases of the junction left unmatched. CDR1 is SGHNT and CDR2 is YYREEE in the germline V gene (reference sequence). The CDR3 totals 16 residues. CDR3 residues: CASRRTSGRTTDTQYF. DNA of the CDR3: TGTGCCAGCAGACGGACTAGCGGGAGAACCACAGATACGCAGTATTTT. The full variable domain, rest sourced from reference TRBV5-4 and TRBJ2-3, is ETGVTQSPTHLIKTRGQQVTLRCSSQSGHNTVSWYQQALGQGPQFIFQYYREEENGRGNFPPRFSGLQFPNYSSELNVNALELDDSALYLCASRRTSGRTTDTQYFGPGTRLTVL.

The rearrangement uses TRBV6-6 and TRBJ2-1, with D tentatively TRBD2 (6 bases). The V gene lost 0 bases and the J gene lost 0 bases, with 6 bases spanning the gap. CDR3 size: 15 residues. In germline, CDR1 is MNHNY, CDR2 SVGAGI (reference sequence). This chain's CDR3 is CASSYSGGSYNEQFF. CDR3 nucleotides: TGTGCCAGCAGTTACTCGGGGGGCTCCTACAATGAGCAGTTCTTC.

This chain links TRBV5-1 with TRBJ2-6; 7 nucleotides line up with TRBD1. The CDR3 loop spans 17 amino acids. Trimming at V came to 4 bases and at J to 0 bases, leaving 7 bases not matched to a gene. Per germline, CDR1 SGHRS and CDR2 YFSETQ. CDR3 protein: CASSGDSWGSGANVLTF. The CDR3 bases are TGCGCCAGCAGCGGGGACAGCTGGGGCTCTGGGGCCAACGTCCTGACTTTC. Variable domain in full (rest from reference TRBV5-1 and TRBJ2-6): KAGVTQTPRYLIKTRGQQVTLSCSPISGHRSVSWYQQTPGQGLQFLFEYFSETQRNKGNFPGRFSGRQFSNSRSEMNVSTLELGDSALYLCASSGDSWGSGANVLTFGAGSRLTVL.